This T cell receptor (beta chain) was obtained from a study of T cells expressing NK-cell markers. TCRdb derives one entry per CDR3 protein from the 5' RACE reads, leaving out DNA. The sample includes 350,000 to 450,000 distinct CDR3 sequences. The clonotype originates from a man aged 18 to 69 in good health. The material sequenced was blood T cells: a sorted CD56 or NKG2C T cell subset, CD4+ or CD8+ T cells, or bulk PBMC T cells (not recorded which).

The CDR3 protein is CASSVNARGSYNEQFF. The chain joins TRBV9 to TRBJ2-1; with no DNA, the TCRdb D assignment of TRBD1 cannot be verified. The CDR3 spans 16 residues. CDR1 SGDLS and CDR2 YYNGEE come from the germline V gene.